A selection of T cell receptor beta chains follows, all from one sample in a study of T cells in Graves' hyperthyroidism and ophthalmopathy. TCRdb reprocessed the multiplex PCR reads with MiXCR, giving one entry per CDR3 protein. The sample contains about 640,000 distinct CDR3 sequences, roughly 15% of which appear only once. Source material: blood. The receptors stem from a woman aged 45-65 years with Graves' ophthalmopathy. CDR3s include the opening cysteine and the closing phenylalanine or tryptophan. D genes are given only for firm matches. Only some rows state a clone size, as once, few, many or a class for expanded clones.

clone_size | j_call | v_call | d_call | cdr3_nt | cdr3_aa
many | TRBJ2-1 | TRBV5-1 | NA | TGCGCCAGCAGCTTCCCAGAGGGCAGGGGAGGCAATGAGCAGTTCTTC | CASSFPEGRGGNEQFF
NA | TRBJ2-7 | TRBV6-4 | NA | TGTGCCAGCAGTGTTTCGGCGCGGACAATGATCTACGAGCAGTACTTC | CASSVSARTMIYEQYF
many | TRBJ2-3 | TRBV18 | NA | TGTGCCAGCTCACCACCGATTTCAACAGATACGCAGTATTTT | CASSPPISTDTQYF
many | TRBJ2-1 | TRBV11-2 | TRBD2 | TGTGCCACCAGAGGGGTACGCGGGAGGGCCTACAATGAGCAGTTCTTC | CATRGVRGRAYNEQFF
few | TRBJ2-5 | TRBV7-9 | TRBD2 | TGTGCCAGCAGCCATAGCGGGGCGTACCAAGAGACCCAGTACTTC | CASSHSGAYQETQYF
few | TRBJ2-7 | TRBV6-1 | NA | TGTGCCAGCAACCGAGCTGGCGAGCAGTACTTC | CASNRAGEQYF
few | TRBJ2-6 | TRBV29-1 | TRBD1 | TGCAGCGTTTACGGGACAGGGGGCGCAAAGGCCAACGTCCTGACTTTC | CSVYGTGGAKANVLTF
many | TRBJ2-7 | TRBV5-1 | NA | TGCGCCAGCAGCACCCGAATGAGCGAGCAGTACTTC | CASSTRMSEQYF
many | TRBJ2-7 | TRBV18 | TRBD2 | TGTGCCAGCTCACCATTTAGCGGGAGTGCCTACGAGCAGTACTTC | CASSPFSGSAYEQYF
NA | TRBJ1-1 | TRBV6-1 | NA | TGTGCCAGCGAACCCCGAACAGGAAGGGGGAACACTGAAGCTTTCTTT | CASEPRTGRGNTEAFF
many | TRBJ2-5 | TRBV9 | TRBD2 | TGTGCCAGCAGCGTAGCGGCTAGCGGGAGCCAAGAGACCCAGTACTTC | CASSVAASGSQETQYF
few | TRBJ2-6 | TRBV6-1 | TRBD1 | TGTGCCAGCATGCCCCTTACAGGGGGCTTTGGGGCCAACGTCCTGACTTTC | CASMPLTGGFGANVLTF
NA | TRBJ1-1 | TRBV19 | NA | TGTGCCAGTAGTATGCGGAGAGGGCAGACTTGGAACACTGAAGCTTTCTTT | CASSMRRGQTWNTEAFF
many | TRBJ2-3 | TRBV5-4 | NA | TGTGCCAGCAGCTCCGAGCGGACAGATACGCAGTATTTT | CASSSERTDTQYF
many | TRBJ2-5 | TRBV20-1 | NA | TGCAGTGCTAGACTACTAGGTCGGGAGACCCAGTACTTC | CSARLLGRETQYF
many | TRBJ1-2 | TRBV6-1 | TRBD1 | TGTGCCAGCAGTTACAATCCCGGGACAGCGAACTATGGCTACACCTTC | CASSYNPGTANYGYTF
NA | TRBJ2-7 | TRBV9 | TRBD1 | TGTGCCAGCAGCCCCCAGGACAGGGAAGTGCACGAGCAGTACTTC | CASSPQDREVHEQYF
NA | TRBJ2-6 | TRBV6-1 | TRBD1 | TGTGCCAGCAGACCCTACAGGGGGGGGGCCAACGTCCTGACTTTC | CASRPYRGGANVLTF
many | TRBJ2-1 | TRBV5-1 | TRBD2 | TGCGCCAGCAGCTTACTAGCGGTAAGCTCCTACAATGAGCAGTTCTTC | CASSLLAVSSYNEQFF
many | TRBJ1-2 | TRBV6-1 | NA | TGTGCCAGCAGTTACGCCCGGGACAACTATGGCTACACCTTC | CASSYARDNYGYTF
many | TRBJ2-7 | TRBV7-2 | TRBD2 | TGTGCCAGCAGCCACGGGGGGGTATTCTCCTACGAGCAGTACTTC | CASSHGGVFSYEQYF
many | TRBJ2-7 | TRBV18 | NA | TGTGCCAGCTCGTATCCGGGACGGGGCTACGAGCAGTACTTC | CASSYPGRGYEQYF
many | TRBJ2-3 | TRBV6-2/TRBV6-3 | TRBD1 | TGTGCCAGCAGTGAACAGGGGGCAGGTACAGATACGCAGTATTTT | CASSEQGAGTDTQYF
many | TRBJ1-1 | TRBV6-5 | NA | TGTGCCAGCAGTTTCAGGGTAGAGGACACTGAAGCTTTCTTT | CASSFRVEDTEAFF
few | TRBJ2-2 | TRBV9 | NA | TGTGCCAGCAGCGGATCACTAGGAGCGAACACCGGGGAGCTGTTTTTT | CASSGSLGANTGELFF
few | TRBJ2-6 | TRBV7-3 | NA | TGTGCCAGCAGTCTCACGCGGGGGCTAGTGAGAGGGGCCAACGTCCTGACTTTC | CASSLTRGLVRGANVLTF
many | TRBJ1-2 | TRBV11-2 | TRBD1 | TGTGCCAGCAGCTTAGTGGGCCGACAGGGTCGGGGCTACACCTTC | CASSLVGRQGRGYTF
many | TRBJ1-5 | TRBV12-3/TRBV12-4 | NA | TGTGCCAGCAGTTTAGCTTGGGGCCAGCCCCAGCATTTT | CASSLAWGQPQHF
many | TRBJ1-5 | TRBV27 | NA | TGTGCCAGCAGCCCTTGGTTGATGGGTGGCAATCAGCCCCAGCATTTT | CASSPWLMGGNQPQHF
many | TRBJ2-2 | TRBV9 | TRBD2 | TGTGCCAGCAGCCTCCGTCAGCGGGAGGGTCGGGGCACCGGGGAGCTGTTTTTT | CASSLRQREGRGTGELFF
many | TRBJ2-5 | TRBV20-1 | NA | TGCAGTATCACCTCGGGGCTAGGAATTGGAGAGACCCAGTACTTC | CSITSGLGIGETQYF
many | TRBJ2-2 | TRBV27 | TRBD1 | TGTGCCAGCAAGGACAGGGGGACCGGGGAGCTGTTTTTT | CASKDRGTGELFF
many | TRBJ2-1 | TRBV6-2/TRBV6-3 | TRBD1 | TGTGCCAGCAGATCGGGGACAGGTGAGAGCTCCTACAATGAGCAGTTCTTC | CASRSGTGESSYNEQFF
NA | TRBJ2-1 | TRBV4-2 | TRBD2 | TGTGCCAGCAGCCAAGATCCGGCGGGAGCGGTTTATGAGCAGTTCTTC | CASSQDPAGAVYEQFF
NA | TRBJ2-7 | TRBV5-1 | TRBD1 | TGCGCCAGCAGCGTGGGACAGGGGAAAGGGGAGCAGTACTTC | CASSVGQGKGEQYF
NA | TRBJ2-4 | TRBV6-1 | NA | TGTGCCAGCGGGTATAAAAACATTCAGTACTTC | CASGYKNIQYF
few | TRBJ2-2 | TRBV29-1 | TRBD1 | TGCAGCGTTTGGCAGGGGGCTTTAGAAACCAACACCGGGGAGCTGTTTTTT | CSVWQGALETNTGELFF
NA | TRBJ1-3 | TRBV25-1 | NA | TGTGCCAGCAGGCCTACGGGTATTATCTCTGGAAACACCATATATTTT | CASRPTGIISGNTIYF
many | TRBJ2-2 | TRBV3-1 | NA | TGTGCCAGCAGCCAAGACAGGGATTGGATCGGGGAGCTGTTTTTT | CASSQDRDWIGELFF
many | TRBJ2-7 | TRBV7-2 | TRBD1 | TGTGCCAGCAGCTTAGAGGCCGGGACAGGGGGCCTCGAGCAGTACTTC | CASSLEAGTGGLEQYF
many | TRBJ2-5 | TRBV7-2 | TRBD2 | TGTGCCAGCAGTCGACTAGCGGATCGACAAGAGACCCAGTACTTC | CASSRLADRQETQYF
many | TRBJ1-1 | TRBV27 | NA | TGTGCCAGCACCCCCCGGTATCGGGGGAACACTGAAGCTTTCTTT | CASTPRYRGNTEAFF